This T cell receptor (beta chain) was retrieved from a study of PD-L1 blockade in urothelial cancer. Across the study: About 90% of the 29 patients were men who had bladder-origin urothelial cancer. Researchers looked at the blood 3 weeks (second dose) and 6 weeks after treatment began. Median T cell yield from blood was 120,000 to 150,000. Findings of the study overall: Blood TCR clonality below the median before treatment was a predictor of better survival.

With regard to this clone: What it binds is not known.

The germline V gene has CDR1 SEHNR and CDR2 FQNEAQ (reference sequence). The CDR3 is 16 amino acids. Trimming removed 4 bases from V and 0 bases from J; junction bases left unmatched: 6. Time point noted: peripheral blood 6 weeks after treatment start. Data came from immunoSEQ multiplex PCR; TCRdb stores just in-frame clones and leaves some out. Altogether around 110,000 clones are present, approximately 89% being singletons, with the ten largest covering 3% to 4.5%. This receptor was identified in a man aged 55 to 70 with urothelial cancer. The chain uses TRBV7-9 and TRBJ2-1, with 7 bases identical to TRBD2. The sequencing used PBMCs, collected around atezolizumab (anti-PD-L1) treatment. The CDR3 loop reads CASSYFGGSSYNEQFF. For the CDR3, the DNA is TGTGCCAGCAGCTACTTTGGCGGGAGCTCCTACAATGAGCAGTTCTTC.